Below, 25 T cell receptor beta chains from the same sample are listed, as sequenced in a study of blood T cell repertoires in COVID-19. Data came from immunoSEQ multiplex PCR; TCRdb stores just in-frame clones and leaves some out. Of about 270,000 clones in the sample, about 89% are singletons; the top ten hold approximately 2.4%. Sequencing was carried out using PBMCs or T cells enriched from blood (not recorded which). These receptors came from a woman aged 18 to 35 who had recovered from COVID-19.

The chain carries TRBV4-3 and TRBJ1-5; 8 bases match TRBD1. V dropped 4 bases and J dropped 0; count of bases not matched to a gene: 5. Germline V gene data show CDR1 as LGHNA and CDR2 as YSLEER. This CDR3 spans 16 amino acids. CDR3 amino acids: CASSPTTGDSNQPQHF. The DNA for the CDR3 is TGCGCCAGCAGCCCGACGACAGGGGATAGCAATCAGCCCCAGCATTTT.

The chain carries TRBV11-1 and TRBJ2-7; 7 bases map to TRBD2. The germline V gene has CDR1 SGHAT and CDR2 FQDESV (reference sequence). CDR3 length: 14 residues. Trimming took 0 bases from V and 4 from J; bases not matched to a gene: 3. The CDR3 region is CASSLAGGPYEQYF. The CDR3, as DNA: TGTGCCAGCAGCTTAGCGGGAGGGCCTTACGAGCAGTACTTC.

The rearrangement joins TRBV7-3 to TRBJ2-1; 7 nucleotides match TRBD1. The CDR3 runs to 15 residues. Per the germline V gene, CDR1 is SGHTA and CDR2 is FQGTGA. Unmatched junction bases numbered 9, after V lost 5 bases and J lost 5 bases. The CDR3 loop is CASSARQGSDNEQFF. The CDR3 coding sequence is TGTGCCAGCAGCGCCCGACAGGGTTCGGACAATGAGCAGTTCTTC.

CDR3 residues: CASSRMHGAGEPYEQYF. DNA for the CDR3: TGTGCCAGTAGTAGGATGCACGGGGCGGGAGAGCCCTACGAGCAGTACTTC. The gene calls are TRBV19 and TRBJ2-7, with 7 positions matching TRBD2. With 4 bases clipped from V and 2 bases from J, the junction kept 14 bases outside the gene matches. The CDR3 spans 17 residues. Germline assignment: CDR1 LNHDA and CDR2 SQIVND (reference sequence).

The chain recombines TRBV21-1 with TRBJ2-6; the table's D call of TRBD1 was not tested on the DNA. TRBV21-1 is termed a pseudogene. The CDR3 sequence is 17 residues long. CDR3 sequence: CASTPKQDTSGANVLTF. CDR3 in DNA: TGTGCCAGCACCCCTAAACAGGATACCTCTGGGGCCAACGTCCTGACTTTC.

V and J are TRBV5-1 and TRBJ2-2; 8 positions match TRBD2. This CDR3 spans 14 amino acids. Germline CDR1 is SGHRS and CDR2 is YFSETQ. The trim removed 3 bases at V and 6 bases at J, leaving 4 bases unmatched. DNA for the CDR3: TGCGCCAGCAGCTCGGGACTAGGCGCCGGGGAGCTGTTTTTT. It codes for CASSSGLGAGELFF.

The J gene is TRBJ1-2, the V gene TRBV10-3, with TRBD1 as a possible D gene (5 bases). In germline, CDR1 is ENHRY, CDR2 SYGVKD. The CDR3 length is 20 residues. Trimming took off 7 bases at V and 5 bases at J, with 35 bases between the two ends. This CDR3 is CAINRSRRTKPDSGKYGYTF. In DNA form, the CDR3 reads TGTGCCATCAATCGCTCTCGTAGGACAAAACCAGACAGTGGAAAATATGGCTACACCTTC.

The V and J genes are TRBV9 and TRBJ2-7; 9 nucleotides line up with TRBD2. V shed 4 bases, J shed 6 bases, and the junction held 8 bases outside the gene matches. Germline V lookup: CDR1 SGDLS, CDR2 YYNGEE. The CDR3 runs 14 residues. CDR3 DNA sequence: TGTGCCAGCAGCTCAAGCGGGGGGTATGTCGAGCAGTACTTC. Its translation: CASSSSGGYVEQYF.

The chain uses TRBV9 and TRBJ1-2; 7 nucleotides match TRBD1. J gave up 7 bases and V 4 bases, and 13 bases lay outside the gene matches. Per the germline V gene, CDR1 is SGDLS and CDR2 is YYNGEE. This CDR3 is 15 amino acids long. The CDR3 DNA sequence: TGTGCCAGCAGCCCACAAGACAGGGTTCTTAGTGGCTACACCTTC. Encoded protein: CASSPQDRVLSGYTF.

This chain uses TRBV2 with TRBJ2-3, with 10 bases identical to TRBD2. The ends lost 8 bases at V and 6 bases at J; junction bases unmatched: 8. Germline values: CDR1 SNHLY, CDR2 FYNNEI. This CDR3 is 14 amino acids long. CDR3 sequence: CASRGGLASDTQYF. CDR3 DNA sequence: TGTGCCAGCCGAGGGGGACTAGCGTCGGATACGCAGTATTTT.

The chain links TRBV6-1 to TRBJ2-7; weak D call: TRBD1 (6 bases). Trimming left V 4 bases short and J 3 bases short, with 13 bases between. Per germline, CDR1 MNHNS and CDR2 SASEGT. This CDR3 contains 14 residues. The CDR3 coding sequence is TGTGCCAGCAGTGGAGCTGGACAGAGCTACGAGCAGTACTTC. Translation: CASSGAGQSYEQYF.

The genes are TRBV2 and TRBJ2-1; D is undetermined. The CDR3 totals 14 residues. V shed 7 bases and J shed 7 bases, with 17 bases lying between them. Germline V gene data show CDR1 as SNHLY and CDR2 as FYNNEI. The CDR3, as DNA: TGTGCCAGCACTCACCCTTCCGGAGCGAATGAGCAGTTCTTC. It translates to CASTHPSGANEQFF.

The rearrangement joins TRBV12-5 to TRBJ2-3, with TRBD1 identical over 8 bases. CDR1 LGHNT and CDR2 FRNRAP come from the germline V gene. This CDR3 spans 17 amino acids. The V and J ends lost 0 bases and 4 bases, in that order; junction bases with no gene match: 9. In DNA form, the CDR3 reads TGTGCTAGTGGTTTGGTACCAGGGGGCGGGTTTGCAGATACGCAGTATTTT. This codes for CASGLVPGGGFADTQYF.

The chain combines TRBV28 with TRBJ1-4; D ambiguous. The germline V gene encodes CDR1 MDHEN and CDR2 SYDVKM. Trimming took off 5 bases at V and 2 bases at J, with 15 bases between the two ends. The CDR3 length is 16 residues. Here the CDR3 reads CASSHWAGRTNEKLFF. For the CDR3, the DNA is TGTGCCAGCAGTCATTGGGCGGGCAGGACTAATGAAAAACTGTTTTTT.

V and J are TRBV11-2 and TRBJ1-1, with 8 bases fitting TRBD1. This CDR3 has 15 residues. The V gene's germline CDR1 is SGHAT and CDR2 FQNNGV. Trimming at V came to 3 bases and at J to 7 bases, leaving 10 bases not matched to a gene. The DNA of the CDR3 is TGTGCCAGCAGCTTCTTCGGACAGGGTGGGGTTGAAGCTTTCTTT. It yields the protein CASSFFGQGGVEAFF. The complete variable domain, with remaining parts taken from reference TRBV11-2 and TRBJ1-1, reads EAGVAQSPRYKIIEKRQSVAFWCNPISGHATLYWYQQILGQGPKLLIQFQNNGVVDDSQLPKDRFSAERLKGVDSTLKIQPAKLEDSAVYLCASSFFGQGGVEAFFGQGTRLTVV.

V usage is TRBV6-5 and J usage is TRBJ2-7, with 7 bases matching TRBD1. The germline CDR1 and CDR2 sequences are MNHEY and SVGAGI. Unmatched junction bases numbered 5, after V lost 2 bases and J lost 4 bases. This CDR3 spans 14 amino acids. CDR3 in DNA: TGTGCCAGCAGTTACACCAGGGGGTCGTACGAGCAGTACTTC. Translating gives CASSYTRGSYEQYF.

The V and J genes are TRBV27 and TRBJ2-7; D is uncertain. Trimming cost V 6 bases and J 4 bases, with 13 bases left between them. The germline V gene encodes CDR1 MNHEY and CDR2 SMNVEV (reference sequence). This CDR3 is built from 13 residues. CDR3 coding DNA: TGTGCCAGCAGCCTGACACCCCGTTACGAGCAGTACTTC. As protein: CASSLTPRYEQYF.

The chain carries TRBV4-3 and TRBJ2-3; 9 nucleotides line up with TRBD2. The CDR3 consists of 17 residues. Germline V gene lookup returns CDR1 LGHNA and CDR2 YSLEER. V gave up 1 base and J gave up 3 bases; unmatched junction bases: 8. For the CDR3, the DNA is TGCGCCAGCAGCCAAGGGGTTTGGCGGGGGGGAACAGATACGCAGTATTTT. This gives the protein CASSQGVWRGGTDTQYF.

V and J are TRBV30 and TRBJ1-2; TRBD1 matches 7 bases. J gave up 4 bases and V 1 base, and 18 bases lay outside the gene matches. Looked up from germline, CDR1 is GTSNPN and CDR2 is SVGIG (reference sequence). The CDR3 has 18 residues. The CDR3 reads CAWSDPRGRNRRGYGYTF. In nucleotides, the CDR3 is TGTGCCTGGAGTGACCCCAGGGGGAGAAATCGTCGGGGCTATGGCTACACCTTC.

The J gene is TRBJ1-1, the V gene TRBV30; a possible D gene is TRBD1 (6 bases). Trimming pared 7 bases from V and 1 base from J, leaving 10 bases between. The CDR3 has 12 amino acids. Germline CDR1 and CDR2: GTSNPN and SVGIG (reference sequence). CDR3 in amino acids: CASRGGNTEAFF. The CDR3 DNA follows: TGTGCCTCTCGAGGGGGGAACACTGAAGCTTTCTTT. The entire variable domain, with the rest obtained from reference TRBV30 and TRBJ1-1, is as follows: SQTIHQWPATLVQPVGSPLSLECTVEGTSNPNLYWYRQAAGRGLQLLFYSVGIGQISSEVPQNLSASRPQDRQFILSSKKLLLSDSGFYLCASRGGNTEAFFGQGTRLTVV.

The rearrangement links TRBV7-9 to TRBJ2-7, with D unresolved. This CDR3 is 13 amino acids long. V was pared by 8 bases and J by 2 bases, with 13 bases between. From germline, CDR1 is SEHNR and CDR2 FQNEAQ (reference sequence). As DNA, the CDR3 is TGTGCCAGCTCGGGTGGCAGCCCCTACGAGCAGTACTTC. It translates to CASSGGSPYEQYF. The full variable domain, its missing parts supplied by reference TRBV7-9 and TRBJ2-7, is DTGVSQNPRHKITKRGQNVTFRCDPISEHNRLYWYRQTLGQGPEFLTYFQNEAQLEKSRLLSDRFSAERPKGSFSTLEIQRTEQGDSAMYLCASSGGSPYEQYFGPGTRLTVT.

The chain has TRBV5-1 and TRBJ1-2, with 9 bases lining up with TRBD1. CDR1 is SGHRS and CDR2 is YFSETQ in the germline V gene. After removal of 2 bases from V and 6 bases from J, the junction contained 8 bases not matched to a gene. The CDR3 sequence is 15 residues long. The CDR3, as DNA: TGCGCCAGCAGCTTAACCGGGACAGGGACGGATGGCTACACCTTC. It codes for CASSLTGTGTDGYTF.

In nucleotides, the CDR3 is TGTGCCAGCAGTGAAGGCGGCTCAGCCAAAAACATTCAGTACTTC. Its translation is CASSEGGSAKNIQYF. The V gene is TRBV6-1, the J gene TRBJ2-4; D is undetermined. The CDR3 runs 15 residues. The V gene lost 1 base and the J gene lost 0 bases, with 7 bases spanning the gap. Germline assignment: CDR1 MNHNS and CDR2 SASEGT.

This chain links TRBV20-1 with TRBJ1-6; D ambiguous. V was clipped by 3 bases and J by 10 bases, with 10 bases between them. This CDR3 is 12 amino acids long. Germline CDR1 is DFQATT and CDR2 is SNEGSKA (reference sequence). Here the CDR3 DNA reads TGCAGTGCTAGTAAACTGGGCTCACCCCTCCACTTT. It specifies CSASKLGSPLHF.

V and J are TRBV30 and TRBJ1-2; D perhaps matches TRBD1 (6 bases). The V gene lost 2 bases and the J gene lost 4 bases, with 17 bases spanning the gap. CDR1 GTSNPN and CDR2 SVGIG come from the germline V gene (reference sequence). This CDR3 spans 15 amino acids. The CDR3 protein is CAWSPTGNSGYGYTF. The CDR3 bases are TGTGCCTGGAGTCCCACAGGGAACTCGGGCTATGGCTACACCTTC. The complete variable domain, with remaining parts taken from reference TRBV30 and TRBJ1-2, reads SQTIHQWPATLVQPVGSPLSLECTVEGTSNPNLYWYRQAAGRGLQLLFYSVGIGQISSEVPQNLSASRPQDRQFILSSKKLLLSDSGFYLCAWSPTGNSGYGYTFGSGTRLTVV.